The sequence of this T cell receptor (beta chain) was determined in a study of T-cell memory formation after mild COVID-19. 5'RACE with constant-segment primers built TCRalpha and TCRbeta cDNA libraries with UMIs. MiXCR, applied by TCRdb to the 5' RACE reads, yields one record per CDR3 protein. The sample records roughly 180,000 distinct CDR3 sequences, approximately 10% being singletons. This CDR3 comprises 15 residues. Trimming cost V 2 bases and J 4 bases, with 15 bases left between them. Germline V gene lookup returns CDR1 MNHEY and CDR2 SVGEGT. The receptor's source is a man aged 18 to 30 who had mild COVID-19 (a few samples of this study predate the infection). Cell type and time point are not known. V usage is TRBV6-2 or TRBV6-3 and J usage is TRBJ2-7, with D possibly being TRBD1 (6 bases). The material sequenced was PBMCs or a T cell subset sorted from them (not recorded which). The CDR3 region is CASSYRSTGNYEQYF. In nucleotides, the CDR3 is TGTGCCAGCAGTTACCGGTCAACAGGGAATTACGAGCAGTACTTC.